Each of the 20 T cell receptor beta chains below was sequenced from the same sample in a study of blood T cell repertoires in COVID-19 (dated by TCRdb to the early 2020s). The library came from the immunoSEQ multiplex PCR assay. Sourced from immuneACCESS, this table was stored by TCRdb with only in-frame sequences that have V and J called. A share of the clones is absent; for the studies checked, an unresolved V gene accounts for under half, and the remainder has no known explanation. The sample table shows 60,000 or so clones, and roughly 90% are seen once. Around a tenth of the sample comes from the top ten. The specimen sequenced was peripheral blood. These receptors were taken from a human donor with acute or convalescent COVID-19. The donor label of this sample is uncertain.

This clone has only one observation. V and J are TRBV18 and TRBJ2-7, with a weak D call TRBD2 (6 bases). V lost 6 bases to trimming and J lost 0 bases, with 12 bases between them. The CDR3 loop spans 14 amino acids. Germline CDR1 KGHSH, CDR2 LQKENI. In DNA, the CDR3 is TGTGCCAGCTCCCGCGGGGCGAGCTCCTACGAGCAGTACTTC. As protein: CASSRGASSYEQYF.

The genes are TRBV28 and TRBJ1-1; 7 bases are shared with TRBD1. Germline V gene sequence: CDR1 MDHEN, CDR2 SYDVKM. CDR3 length equals 15 residues. After removal of 6 bases from V and 5 bases from J, the junction contained 12 bases not matched to a gene. In DNA, the CDR3 is TGTGCCAGCAGCCGTCCAGGGGGTAGAAAGACTGAAGCTTTCTTT. This codes for CASSRPGGRKTEAFF.

The CDR3 region is CASSGPVGLYTDTQYF. The CDR3 coding sequence is TGTGCCAGCAGCGGGCCCGTTGGGCTGTACACAGATACGCAGTATTTT. The chain joins TRBV11-2 to TRBJ2-3; no firm D call. The V and J ends lost 5 bases and 2 bases respectively, with 17 bases between them. The CDR3 has 16 amino acids. Germline CDR1 SGHAT, CDR2 FQNNGV.

V and J are TRBV5-1 and TRBJ2-4, with TRBD1 as a possible D gene (6 bases). The CDR3 runs 13 residues. Trimming shortened V by 2 bases and J by 7 bases, and 10 bases separated the two germline ends. Germline CDR1 reads SGHRS; CDR2 reads YFSETQ. Here the CDR3 DNA reads TGCGCCAGCAGCTTAGGGGGTTCTAACATTCAGTACTTC. It yields the protein CASSLGGSNIQYF.

V is TRBV11-3 and J is TRBJ2-2, with D unclear. Looked up from germline, CDR1 is SGHNT and CDR2 is YENEEA. The CDR3 extends over 14 amino acids. The V gene lost 2 bases and the J gene lost 3 bases, with 7 bases spanning the gap. The CDR3 DNA reads TGTGCCAGCAGCTTACACAGTGACACCGGGGAGCTGTTTTTT. It is translated as CASSLHSDTGELFF.

As DNA, the CDR3 is TGTGCCAGCAGTGACCCCCAGGGGGAAGAGACCCAGTACTTC. Protein product: CASSDPQGEETQYF. The chain couples TRBV6-1 to TRBJ2-5, with 7 bases fitting TRBD1. The CDR3 is 14 amino acids. Losses at the gene ends were 3 bases for V and 3 bases for J; bases not matched to a gene: 4. Germline CDR1 reads MNHNS; CDR2 reads SASEGT.

The chain combines TRBV2 with TRBJ2-3, with TRBD2 identical over 12 bases. This CDR3 has 15 amino acids. Trimming took 6 bases from V and 1 from J; bases not matched to a gene: 2. Germline values: CDR1 SNHLY, CDR2 FYNNEI. CDR3 in DNA: TGTGCCAGCAGCCGGACTAGCGGGGGCACAGATACGCAGTATTTT. It translates to CASSRTSGGTDTQYF.

V usage is TRBV9 and J usage is TRBJ2-2, with 13 positions matching TRBD2. The CDR3 covers 18 residues. From germline, CDR1 is SGDLS and CDR2 YYNGEE. Unmatched junction bases numbered 13, after V lost 7 bases and J lost 4 bases. CDR3 in DNA: TGTGCCAGCGCCGGGACTAGCGGGAATCTGGCGGTCACCGGGGAGCTGTTTTTT. This translates into CASAGTSGNLAVTGELFF.

This clone was seen a handful of times. V and J are TRBV11-2 and TRBJ2-7; D may be TRBD2 (6 bases). CDR3 length equals 13 residues. V was pared by 5 bases and J by 7 bases, with 15 bases between. Germline V lookup: CDR1 SGHAT, CDR2 FQNNGV. The DNA for the CDR3 is TGTGCCAGCAGCCCGGGACTTCGACGGGAGCAGTACTTC. Its translation is CASSPGLRREQYF.

This clone was counted a single time. This chain joins TRBV24-1 and TRBJ2-7; tentatively, D is TRBD2 (5 bases). The CDR3 loop spans 12 amino acids. V lost 1 base and J lost 5, with 5 bases in between. Per germline, CDR1 KGHDR and CDR2 SFDVKD. The CDR3 loop is CATSDFGDEQYF. The CDR3 DNA sequence: TGTGCCACCAGTGATTTCGGGGACGAGCAGTACTTC.

This chain connects TRBV10-3 to TRBJ2-7; 12 positions match TRBD1. Germline V lookup: CDR1 ENHRY, CDR2 SYGVKD. V was clipped by 2 bases and J by 9 bases; unmatched bases: 2. The CDR3 has 13 residues. CDR3 sequence: CAISEGTGGWQYV. The DNA for the CDR3 is TGTGCCATCAGTGAGGGGACAGGGGGCTGGCAGTACGTC.

The chain employs TRBV12-5 and TRBJ2-1, with TRBD2 identical over 11 bases. Germline trimming cut 6 bases from V and 3 bases from J; bases unmatched to any gene: 10. This CDR3 region has 17 residues. Germline loops: CDR1 LGHNT, CDR2 FRNRAP. This CDR3 reads CASGPGSTSGSYNEQFF. In DNA form, the CDR3 reads TGTGCTAGTGGACCAGGTAGTACTAGCGGGAGCTACAATGAGCAGTTCTTC.

The chain carries TRBV5-1 and TRBJ2-6; TRBD2 matches 9 bases. CDR1 SGHRS and CDR2 YFSETQ come from the germline V gene. The V and J ends lost 2 bases and 2 bases, in that order; junction bases with no gene match: 2. The CDR3 has 16 amino acids. The CDR3 coding sequence is TGCGCCAGCAGCTTTAGCGGGGGCGCTGGGGCCAACGTCCTGACTTTC. Protein sequence: CASSFSGGAGANVLTF.

V usage is TRBV2 and J usage is TRBJ1-2; unclear D gene. The germline gives CDR1 SNHLY, CDR2 FYNNEI. V was trimmed by 6 bases and J by 4 bases, leaving 12 bases between them. CDR3 length: 13 residues. CDR3 residues: CASSRIEGYGYTF. As DNA, the CDR3 is TGTGCCAGCAGCAGGATCGAGGGCTATGGCTACACCTTC. Using reference TRBV2 and TRBJ1-2 for the parts outside the CDR3, the full variable domain is EPEVTQTPSHQVTQMGQEVILRCVPISNHLYFYWYRQILGQKVEFLVSFYNNEISEKSEIFDDQFSVERPDGSNFTLKIRSTKLEDSAMYFCASSRIEGYGYTFGSGTRLTVV.

The rearrangement joins TRBV5-6 to TRBJ1-1; 10 bases are a match to TRBD1. CDR1 and CDR2 from the germline V gene are SGHDT and YYEEEE. The V gene end was trimmed by 0 bases and the J gene end by 3 bases; junction bases not matched to a gene: 5. The CDR3 spans 16 residues. CDR3 nucleotide sequence: TGTGCCAGCAGCTTGGGGACAGGGGGGAGGCACACTGAAGCTTTCTTT. This gives the protein CASSLGTGGRHTEAFF. Based on the CDR3 plus reference TRBV5-6 and TRBJ1-1, the full variable domain is DAGVTQSPTHLIKTRGQQVTLRCSPKSGHDTVSWYQQALGQGPQFIFQYYEEEERQRGNFPDRFSGHQFPNYSSELNVNALLLGDSALYLCASSLGTGGRHTEAFFGQGTRLTVV.

The chain carries TRBV6-5 and TRBJ2-1, with D possibly TRBD1 on 7 matching bases. The CDR3 loop spans 14 amino acids. The ends were cut back, 6 bases at V and 6 bases at J, with 15 bases in the middle. The germline CDR1 and CDR2 sequences are MNHEY and SVGAGI. This CDR3 is CASSGTVGGNEQFF. CDR3 nucleotides: TGTGCCAGCAGCGGGACAGTGGGGGGCAATGAGCAGTTCTTC.

The rearrangement uses TRBV9 and TRBJ2-3; perhaps TRBD2 as D (5 bases). The CDR3 is 15 amino acids. With 0 bases removed from V and 1 base from J, the gap between germline ends came to 9 bases. Germline CDR1 SGDLS, CDR2 YYNGEE. This chain's CDR3 is CASSVAGSGTDTQYF. The CDR3 DNA sequence: TGTGCCAGCAGCGTAGCGGGTAGCGGCACAGATACGCAGTATTTT.

This chain links TRBV7-2 with TRBJ2-7, with a possible D match to TRBD1 (5 bases). The germline V and J ends were trimmed by 5 bases and 7 bases, with 18 bases remaining between them. This CDR3 comprises 14 residues. Germline CDR1 is SGHTA and CDR2 is FQGNSA. The CDR3 DNA is TGTGCCAGCAGCAAGGGGCGTGGGATCGGGGAGCAGTACTTC. Residues: CASSKGRGIGEQYF.

The V and J genes are TRBV2 and TRBJ1-1; TRBD1 might be the D (5 bases). Germline values: CDR1 SNHLY, CDR2 FYNNEI. CDR3 length equals 15 residues. V gave up 4 bases and J gave up 0 bases, with 12 bases separating them. CDR3 protein: CASSVGVGLNTEAFF. The CDR3, as DNA: TGTGCCAGCAGTGTAGGGGTAGGGCTGAACACTGAAGCTTTCTTT.

The chain recombines TRBV15 with TRBJ1-1; maybe TRBD1 (5 bases). The CDR3 runs to 15 residues. Trimming left V 5 bases short and J 1 base short, with 14 bases between. CDR1 LNHNV and CDR2 YYDKDF come from the germline V gene (reference sequence). CDR3 loop: CATSGPRDRNTEAFF. CDR3 nucleotides: TGTGCCACCAGCGGCCCCAGGGATAGGAACACTGAAGCTTTCTTT.